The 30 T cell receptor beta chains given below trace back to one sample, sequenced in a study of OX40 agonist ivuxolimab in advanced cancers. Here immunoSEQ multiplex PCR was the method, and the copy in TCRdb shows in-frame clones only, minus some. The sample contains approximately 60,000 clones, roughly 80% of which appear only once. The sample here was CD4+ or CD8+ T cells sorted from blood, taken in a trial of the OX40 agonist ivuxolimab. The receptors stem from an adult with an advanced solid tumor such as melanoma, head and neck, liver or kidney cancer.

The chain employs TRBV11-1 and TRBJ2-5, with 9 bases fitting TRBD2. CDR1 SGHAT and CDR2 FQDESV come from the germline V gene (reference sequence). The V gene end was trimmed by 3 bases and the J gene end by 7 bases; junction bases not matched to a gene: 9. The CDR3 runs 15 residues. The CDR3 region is CASSFLAGDGVTQYF. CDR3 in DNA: TGTGCCAGCAGCTTTTTAGCGGGAGATGGCGTGACCCAGTACTTC.

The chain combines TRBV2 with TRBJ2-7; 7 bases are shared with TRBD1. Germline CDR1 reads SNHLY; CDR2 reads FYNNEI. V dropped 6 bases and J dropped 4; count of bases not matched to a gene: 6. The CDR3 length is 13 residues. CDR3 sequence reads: CASSAGTEYEQYF. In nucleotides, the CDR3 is TGTGCCAGCAGCGCCGGGACAGAGTACGAGCAGTACTTC.

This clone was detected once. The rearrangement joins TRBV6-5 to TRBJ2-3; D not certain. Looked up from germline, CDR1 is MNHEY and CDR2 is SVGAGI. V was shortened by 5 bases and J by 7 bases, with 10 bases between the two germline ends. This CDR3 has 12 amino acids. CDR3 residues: CASSGPGYTQYF. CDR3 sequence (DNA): TGTGCCAGCAGTGGCCCTGGGTATACGCAGTATTTT.

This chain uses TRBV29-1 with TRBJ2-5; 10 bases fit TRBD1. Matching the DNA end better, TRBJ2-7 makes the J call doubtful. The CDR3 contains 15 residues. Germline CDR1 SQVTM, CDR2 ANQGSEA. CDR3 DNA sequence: TGCAGCGTCCGGACAGGGGGTGACCTAACCTACGAGCAGTACTTC. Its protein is CSVRTGGDLTYEQYF.

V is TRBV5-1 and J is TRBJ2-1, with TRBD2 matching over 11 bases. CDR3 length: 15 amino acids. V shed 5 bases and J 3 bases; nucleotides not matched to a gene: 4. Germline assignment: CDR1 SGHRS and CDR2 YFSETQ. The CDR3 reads CASSLAGGIYNEQFF. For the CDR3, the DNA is TGCGCCAGCAGTTTAGCGGGAGGGATCTACAATGAGCAGTTCTTC.

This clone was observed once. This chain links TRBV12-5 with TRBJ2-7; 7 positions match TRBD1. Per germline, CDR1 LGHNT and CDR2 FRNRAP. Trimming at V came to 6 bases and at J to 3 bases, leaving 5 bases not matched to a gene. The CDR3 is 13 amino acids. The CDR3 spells CASGTGTDYEQYF. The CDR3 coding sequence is TGTGCTAGTGGCACCGGGACAGACTACGAGCAGTACTTC.

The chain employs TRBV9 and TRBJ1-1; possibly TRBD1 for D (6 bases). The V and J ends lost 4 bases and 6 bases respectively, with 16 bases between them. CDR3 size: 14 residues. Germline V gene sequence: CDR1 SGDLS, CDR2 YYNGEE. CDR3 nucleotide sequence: TGTGCCAGCAGCCCCGGGACAAGTCTTGCTGAAGCTTTCTTT. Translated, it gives CASSPGTSLAEAFF.

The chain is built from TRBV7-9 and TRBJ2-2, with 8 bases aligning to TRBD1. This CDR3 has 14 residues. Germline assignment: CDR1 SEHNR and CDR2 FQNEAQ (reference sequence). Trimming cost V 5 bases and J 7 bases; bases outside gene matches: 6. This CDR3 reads CASSLDRVHGELFF. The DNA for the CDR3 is TGTGCCAGCAGCCTGGACAGGGTTCACGGGGAGCTGTTTTTT.

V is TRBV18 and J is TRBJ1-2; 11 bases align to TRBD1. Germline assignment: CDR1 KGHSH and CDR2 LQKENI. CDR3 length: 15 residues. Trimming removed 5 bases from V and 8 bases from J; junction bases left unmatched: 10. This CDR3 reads CASSSRTGGGSGYTF. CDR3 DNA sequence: TGTGCCAGCTCATCACGGACAGGGGGCGGGTCCGGCTACACCTTC.

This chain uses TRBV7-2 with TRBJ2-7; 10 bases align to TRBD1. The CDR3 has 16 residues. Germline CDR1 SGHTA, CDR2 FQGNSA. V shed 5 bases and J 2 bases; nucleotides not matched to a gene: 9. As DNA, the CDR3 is TGTGCCAGCAGCCCTACAGGGGGGACAGGGGCCTACGAGCAGTACTTC. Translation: CASSPTGGTGAYEQYF.

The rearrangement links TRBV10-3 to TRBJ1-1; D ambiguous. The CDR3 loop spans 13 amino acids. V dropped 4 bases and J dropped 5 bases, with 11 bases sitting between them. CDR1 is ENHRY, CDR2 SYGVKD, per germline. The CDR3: CAISGLLDTEAFF. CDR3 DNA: TGTGCCATCAGTGGATTATTGGATACTGAAGCTTTCTTT.

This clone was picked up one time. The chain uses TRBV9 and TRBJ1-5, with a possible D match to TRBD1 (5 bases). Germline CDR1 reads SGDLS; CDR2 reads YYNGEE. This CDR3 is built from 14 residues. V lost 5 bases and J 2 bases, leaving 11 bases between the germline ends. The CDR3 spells CASSNRDGNQPQHF. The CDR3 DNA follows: TGTGCCAGCAGTAACCGGGACGGCAATCAGCCCCAGCATTTT. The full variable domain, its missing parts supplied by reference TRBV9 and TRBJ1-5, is DSGVTQTPKHLITATGQRVTLRCSPRSGDLSVYWYQQSLDQGLQFLIQYYNGEERAKGNILERFSAQQFPDLHSELNLSSLELGDSALYFCASSNRDGNQPQHFGDGTRLSIL.

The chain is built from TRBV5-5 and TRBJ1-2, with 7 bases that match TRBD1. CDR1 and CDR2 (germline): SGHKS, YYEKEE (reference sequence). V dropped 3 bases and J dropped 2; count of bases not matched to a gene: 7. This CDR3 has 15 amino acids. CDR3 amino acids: CASSSWDSPNYGYTF. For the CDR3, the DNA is TGTGCCAGCAGCTCCTGGGACAGTCCCAACTATGGCTACACCTTC.

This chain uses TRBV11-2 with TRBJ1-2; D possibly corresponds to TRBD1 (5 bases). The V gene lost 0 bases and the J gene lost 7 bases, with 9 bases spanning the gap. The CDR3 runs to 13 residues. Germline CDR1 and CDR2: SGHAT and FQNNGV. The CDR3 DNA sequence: TGTGCCAGCAGCTTAGAGATGGGGGGTGGCTACACCTTC. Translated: CASSLEMGGGYTF.

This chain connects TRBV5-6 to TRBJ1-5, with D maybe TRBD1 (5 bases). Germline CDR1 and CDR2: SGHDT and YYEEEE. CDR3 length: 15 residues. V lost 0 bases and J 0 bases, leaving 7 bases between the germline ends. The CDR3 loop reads CASSLEGLSNQPQHF. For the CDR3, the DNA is TGTGCCAGCAGCTTGGAGGGACTTAGCAATCAGCCCCAGCATTTT.

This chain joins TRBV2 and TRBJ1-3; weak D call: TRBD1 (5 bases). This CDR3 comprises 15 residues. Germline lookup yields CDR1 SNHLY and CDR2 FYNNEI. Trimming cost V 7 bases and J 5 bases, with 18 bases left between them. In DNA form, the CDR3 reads TGTGCCAGCATCCTGGACATCGTAGTGAGAAACACCATATATTTT. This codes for CASILDIVVRNTIYF.

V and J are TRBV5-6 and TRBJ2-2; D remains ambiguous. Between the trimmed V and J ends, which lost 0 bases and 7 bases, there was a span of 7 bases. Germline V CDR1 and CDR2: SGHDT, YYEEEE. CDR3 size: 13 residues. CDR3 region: CASSLGSDGELFF. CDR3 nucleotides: TGTGCCAGCAGCTTGGGTTCCGACGGGGAGCTGTTTTTT.

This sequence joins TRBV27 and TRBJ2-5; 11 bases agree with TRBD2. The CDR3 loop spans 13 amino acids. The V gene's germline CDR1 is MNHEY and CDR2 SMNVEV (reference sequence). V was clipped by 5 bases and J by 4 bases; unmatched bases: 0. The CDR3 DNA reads TGTGCCAGCAGTGGGACTAGCGGAGAGACCCAGTACTTC. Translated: CASSGTSGETQYF.

The CDR3 nucleotides are TGTGCCAGTAGTTCCTCTGGACAGGCCTATGGCTACACCTTC. Encoded protein: CASSSSGQAYGYTF. This rearrangement joins TRBV19 to TRBJ1-2, with 7 bases matching TRBD1. Germline CDR1 LNHDA, CDR2 SQIVND (reference sequence). V trimming: 5 bases; J trimming: 4 bases; junction bases outside the gene matches: 7. This CDR3 region has 14 residues.

Here the CDR3 DNA reads TGTGCCAGCAGCTTACTCTCCTGGGCAGACGGCGGGGGCAGCACTGAAGCTTTCTTT. Protein sequence: CASSLLSWADGGGSTEAFF. This chain connects TRBV13 to TRBJ1-1, with D possibly matching TRBD1 (6 bases). There are 19 residues in the CDR3. V was trimmed by 2 bases and J by 4 bases, leaving 26 bases between them. Germline V gene lookup returns CDR1 PRHDT and CDR2 FYEKMQ (reference sequence).

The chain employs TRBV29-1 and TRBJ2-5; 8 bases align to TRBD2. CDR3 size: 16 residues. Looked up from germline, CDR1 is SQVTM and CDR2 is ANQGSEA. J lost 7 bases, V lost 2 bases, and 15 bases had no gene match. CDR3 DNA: TGCAGCGTTGAATTGGGAGGTGGGTTCGGGAGGGTGACCCAGTACTTC. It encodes CSVELGGGFGRVTQYF.

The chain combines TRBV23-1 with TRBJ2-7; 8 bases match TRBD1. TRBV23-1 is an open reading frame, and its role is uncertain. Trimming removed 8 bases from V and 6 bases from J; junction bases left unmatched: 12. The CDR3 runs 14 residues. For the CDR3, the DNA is TGCGCCAGCGAAGGGACAGGCAAGTTGGCCGAGCAGTACTTC. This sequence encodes CASEGTGKLAEQYF.

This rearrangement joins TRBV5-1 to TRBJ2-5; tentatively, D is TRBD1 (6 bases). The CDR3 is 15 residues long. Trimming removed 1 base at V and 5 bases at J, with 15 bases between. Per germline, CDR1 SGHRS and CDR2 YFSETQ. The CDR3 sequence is CASSLSPSGAETQYF. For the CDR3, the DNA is TGCGCCAGCAGCTTGAGCCCTTCAGGGGCGGAGACCCAGTACTTC.

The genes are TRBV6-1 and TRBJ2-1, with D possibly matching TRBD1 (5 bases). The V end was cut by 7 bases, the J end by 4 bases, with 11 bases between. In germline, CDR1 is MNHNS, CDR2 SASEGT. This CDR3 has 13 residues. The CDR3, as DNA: TGTGCCAGCAAAGAGACAGCTTACAATGAGCAGTTCTTC. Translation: CASKETAYNEQFF.

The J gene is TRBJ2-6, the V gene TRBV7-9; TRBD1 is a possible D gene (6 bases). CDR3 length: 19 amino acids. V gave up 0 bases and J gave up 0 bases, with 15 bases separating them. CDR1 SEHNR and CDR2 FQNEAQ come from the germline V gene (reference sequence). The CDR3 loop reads CASSLARTETGSGANVLTF. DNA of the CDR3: TGTGCCAGCAGCTTAGCTCGGACAGAGACAGGCTCTGGGGCCAACGTCCTGACTTTC.

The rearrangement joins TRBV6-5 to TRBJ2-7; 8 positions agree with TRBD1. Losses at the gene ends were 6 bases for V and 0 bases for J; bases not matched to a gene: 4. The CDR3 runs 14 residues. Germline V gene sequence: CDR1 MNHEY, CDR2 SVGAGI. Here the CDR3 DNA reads TGTGCCAGCAGAGCCGGGACAGGCTCCTACGAGCAGTACTTC. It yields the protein CASRAGTGSYEQYF.

The CDR3 DNA is TGTGCCACCAGCAGCCCTGACCTAGCCAAAAACATTCAGTACTTC. Encoded protein: CATSSPDLAKNIQYF. This chain uses TRBV15 with TRBJ2-4, with D unresolved. There are 15 residues in the CDR3. Trimming removed 3 bases from V and 0 bases from J, with 9 bases in between. CDR1 is LNHNV, CDR2 YYDKDF, per germline (reference sequence).

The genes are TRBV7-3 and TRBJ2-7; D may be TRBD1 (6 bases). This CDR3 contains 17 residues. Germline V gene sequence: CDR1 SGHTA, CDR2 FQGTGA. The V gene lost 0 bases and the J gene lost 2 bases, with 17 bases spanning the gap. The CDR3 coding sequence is TGTGCCAGCAGCTTAACTCAGGGGACCGATGTCCCCTACGAGCAGTACTTC. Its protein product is CASSLTQGTDVPYEQYF. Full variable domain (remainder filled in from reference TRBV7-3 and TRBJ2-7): GAGVSQTPSNKVTEKGKYVELRCDPISGHTALYWYRQSLGQGPEFLIYFQGTGAADDSGLPNDRFFAVRPEGSVSTLKIQRTERGDSAVYLCASSLTQGTDVPYEQYFGPGTRLTVT.

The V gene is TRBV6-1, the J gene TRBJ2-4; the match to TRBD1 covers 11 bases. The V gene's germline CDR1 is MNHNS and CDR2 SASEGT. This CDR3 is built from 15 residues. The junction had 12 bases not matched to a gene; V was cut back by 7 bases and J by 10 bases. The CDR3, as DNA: TGTGCCAGCACCCCCTGGACAGGGGGCGCCGAAATTCAGTACTTC. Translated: CASTPWTGGAEIQYF.

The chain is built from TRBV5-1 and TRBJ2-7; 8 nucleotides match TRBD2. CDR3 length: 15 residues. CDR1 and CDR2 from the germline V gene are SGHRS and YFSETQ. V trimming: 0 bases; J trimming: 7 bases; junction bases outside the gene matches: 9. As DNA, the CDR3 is TGCGCCAGCAGCTTGGGGACTAGCCCCACTGGGGAGCAGTACTTC. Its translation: CASSLGTSPTGEQYF. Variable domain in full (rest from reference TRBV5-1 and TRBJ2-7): KAGVTQTPRYLIKTRGQQVTLSCSPISGHRSVSWYQQTPGQGLQFLFEYFSETQRNKGNFPGRFSGRQFSNSRSEMNVSTLELGDSALYLCASSLGTSPTGEQYFGPGTRLTVT.